This passage covers 4 T cell receptor beta chains from one sample sequenced in a study of metastatic and nonmetastatic thyroid tumors. Using MiXCR, TCRdb re-called clones from the PCR reads. The data hold roughly 14,000 clones, with around 22% observed a single time. Prior to thyroid surgery, none of the patients had received any treatment. Input material: blood. These receptors all come from a female donor with papillary thyroid cancer or a benign thyroid nodule (not recorded which). Some clones in this sample may be carry-over from other donors' samples.

The chain couples TRBV28 to TRBJ2-3; 7 bases are shared with TRBD1. The CDR3 spans 14 residues. Trimming removed 8 bases from V and 2 bases from J; junction bases left unmatched: 7. Germline CDR1 is MDHEN and CDR2 is SYDVKM. The CDR3 here is CASGDRALTDTQYF. The DNA for the CDR3 is TGTGCCAGCGGCGACAGGGCCCTCACAGATACGCAGTATTTT.

The J gene is TRBJ1-3, the V gene TRBV11-3; D remains ambiguous. Germline V gene lookup returns CDR1 SGHNT and CDR2 YENEEA. V shed 0 bases and J shed 6 bases, with 3 bases lying between them. CDR3 length: 12 amino acids. The CDR3 is CASSLESNTIYF. For the CDR3, the DNA is TGTGCCAGCAGCTTAGAGTCAAACACCATATATTTT.

This clone is termed medium-sized. V gene TRBV27 combines with J gene TRBJ1-2, with a possible D match to TRBD1 (6 bases). CDR1 is MNHEY and CDR2 is SMNVEV in the germline V gene (reference sequence). V lost 5 bases and J 1 base, leaving 17 bases between the germline ends. CDR3 size: 16 residues. This CDR3 is CASSPRAGVINYGYTF. DNA of the CDR3: TGTGCCAGCAGTCCCCGGGCAGGGGTGATTAACTATGGCTACACCTTC.

By proportion, this clone is medium-sized (0.01 to 0.1%). The chain recombines TRBV19 with TRBJ1-5; tentative D call: TRBD1 (6 bases). Trimming removed 1 base at V and 6 bases at J, with 13 bases between. CDR1 is LNHDA, CDR2 SQIVND, per germline (reference sequence). The CDR3 runs to 15 residues. This CDR3 is CASSIVTTGSQPQHF. As DNA, the CDR3 is TGTGCCAGTAGTATAGTCACAACAGGGTCTCAGCCCCAGCATTTT.